These T cell receptor beta chains were read from a single sample in a study of T cell responses to AZD1222 COVID-19 vaccine. Here immunoSEQ multiplex PCR was the method, and the copy in TCRdb shows in-frame clones only, minus some. The table lists 100,000 to 120,000 clones, 87% of them singletons. Sequencing was performed on peripheral blood, taken on day 0 of AZD1222 vaccination. Receptor source: an adult in good health. Each CDR3 is given with its conserved first and last residue. The D gene is left open where the match is weak. For some rows the clone size is stated as once, few or many, or as a class when expanded; others skip it.

TGTGCCAGCAGCACTACATTGGGTGCGGGGGGACTCGGCTATGGCTACACCTTC	CASSTTLGAGGLGYGYTF	.	.	TRBV5-5	TRBJ1-2
TGTGCCAGCAGAATGCTGGGGGCGATAGGGAACACTGAAGCTTTCTTT	CASRMLGAIGNTEAFF	.	.	TRBV28	TRBJ1-1
TGTGCCAGCAGCTTAGAGAGGGGGTTGAACCAGCCCCAGCATTTT	CASSLERGLNQPQHF	.	.	TRBV7-8	TRBJ1-5
TGTGCCAGCAGTTTATGGGCAGGGGCCCACGAGCAGTACTTC	CASSLWAGAHEQYF	.	.	TRBV28	TRBJ2-7
TGCGCCAGCAGCCTATCGACAGGGGATCAGAAGACCCAGTACTTC	CASSLSTGDQKTQYF	TRBD1	once	TRBV4-3	TRBJ2-5
TGTGCCACCAGCAGCCTGACAGGGTTCTATGGCTACACCTTC	CATSSLTGFYGYTF	TRBD1	.	TRBV15	TRBJ1-2
TGTGCCAGCAGCAGGGGCGGATGGCAGCCCCAGCATTTT	CASSRGGWQPQHF	.	few	TRBV5-8	TRBJ1-5
TGTGCCAGCAGCGTTCTTTGGACAGAAAATTACAATGAGCAGTTCTTC	CASSVLWTENYNEQFF	.	.	TRBV11-2	TRBJ2-1
TGTGCCAGTAGGTGGCGGGGAACTTACGAGCAGTACTTC	CASRWRGTYEQYF	.	.	TRBV28	TRBJ2-7
TGTGCCAGCAGCGTTAGCGGGACCTCCTACGAGCAGTACTTC	CASSVSGTSYEQYF	TRBD2	.	TRBV9	TRBJ2-7
TGTGCCAGCAGCTTAGAGACAGGGGGCGGAGAGACCCAGTACTTC	CASSLETGGGETQYF	TRBD1	.	TRBV7-2	TRBJ2-5
TGTGCCAGCAGCTTTGACTCTGGAAACACCATGTATTTT	CASSFDSGNTMYF	.	.	TRBV7-9	TRBJ1-3
TGTGCCCGCCCGAAGGTTAAGCGGGGCGTCCCCAATGAGCAGTTCTTC	CARPKVKRGVPNEQFF	TRBD2	.	TRBV30	TRBJ2-1
TGTGCCAGCAGTTTAGATGTGACCGGGGAGCTGTTTTTT	CASSLDVTGELFF	.	.	TRBV12-3/TRBV12-4	TRBJ2-2
TGCAGTGCTAGTCGGGATAACACCGGGGAGCTGTTTTTT	CSASRDNTGELFF	.	.	TRBV20-1	TRBJ2-2
TGTGCCAGCACTATTTCGGCGGGAGGAGCCAAAAACATTCAGTACTTC	CASTISAGGAKNIQYF	TRBD2	.	TRBV28	TRBJ2-4
TGTGCCAGCAGCCTACTACAGGGACCCACTGAAGCTTTCTTT	CASSLLQGPTEAFF	.	.	TRBV6-2/TRBV6-3	TRBJ1-1
TGTGCCAGCAGTTTGACAGCTAATGAAAAACTGTTTTTT	CASSLTANEKLFF	.	few	TRBV6-5	TRBJ1-4